Sequencing of this T cell receptor (beta chain) was carried out in a study of T cell responses to AZD1222 COVID-19 vaccine. Per germline, CDR1 LGHNA and CDR2 YSLEER. The CDR3 has 15 residues. V was shortened by 0 bases and J by 2 bases, with 10 bases between the two germline ends. Study-wide points: Nearly half of the spike-specific TCRs reportedly recognize variant regions that carry no mutations. Spike-specific TCRs gained breadth and depth after people received two AZD1222 doses. Females outnumbered males among donors, who were mostly white British; clonal diversity was possibly underestimated.

Of note for this clone: Its antigen remains unknown.

Sequencing used immunoSEQ multiplex PCR; TCRdb keeps in-frame clones, though not all of them. The sample holds roughly 200,000 clones, approximately 92% seen once. The sequence derives from an adult who received the MenACWY meningococcal vaccine as a control. The chain joins TRBV4-3 to TRBJ2-5; D perhaps matches TRBD2 (6 bases). The material was peripheral blood, obtained 28 days after the second dose of the MenACWY control vaccine. The CDR3 loop reads CASSQDRAGQETQYF. CDR3 sequence (DNA): TGCGCCAGCAGCCAAGATCGGGCGGGACAAGAGACCCAGTACTTC.